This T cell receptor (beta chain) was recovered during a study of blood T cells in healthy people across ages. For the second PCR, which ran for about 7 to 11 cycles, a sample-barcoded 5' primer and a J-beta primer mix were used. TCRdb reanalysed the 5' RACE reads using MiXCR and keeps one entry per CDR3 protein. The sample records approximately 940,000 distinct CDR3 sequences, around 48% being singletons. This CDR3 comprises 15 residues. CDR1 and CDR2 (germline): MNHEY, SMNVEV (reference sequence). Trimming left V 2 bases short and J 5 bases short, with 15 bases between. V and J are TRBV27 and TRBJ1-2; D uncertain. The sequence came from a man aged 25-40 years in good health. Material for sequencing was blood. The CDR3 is CASSLRWEGGYGYTF. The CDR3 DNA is TGTGCCAGCAGTTTACGGTGGGAGGGAGGGTATGGCTACACCTTC.